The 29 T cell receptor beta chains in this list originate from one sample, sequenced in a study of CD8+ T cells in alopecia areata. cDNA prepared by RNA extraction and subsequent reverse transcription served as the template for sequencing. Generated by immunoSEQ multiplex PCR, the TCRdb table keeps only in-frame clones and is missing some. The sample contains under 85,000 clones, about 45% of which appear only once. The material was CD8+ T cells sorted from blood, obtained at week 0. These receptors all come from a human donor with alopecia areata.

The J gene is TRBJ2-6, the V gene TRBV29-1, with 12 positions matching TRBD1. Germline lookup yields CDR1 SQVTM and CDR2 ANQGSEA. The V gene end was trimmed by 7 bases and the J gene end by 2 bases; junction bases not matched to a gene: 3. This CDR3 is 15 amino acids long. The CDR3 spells CSGGTGGAGANVLTF. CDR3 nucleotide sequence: TGCAGCGGAGGGACAGGGGGCGCTGGGGCCAACGTCCTGACTTTC.

CDR3 region: CASSHNLMNGELFF. As DNA, the CDR3 is TGTGCCAGCAGCCATAACTTGATGAACGGGGAGCTGTTTTTT. The V gene is TRBV9, the J gene TRBJ2-2; D is uncertain. Trimming left V 4 bases short and J 7 bases short, with 14 bases between. Germline-derived CDR1 and CDR2 are SGDLS and YYNGEE. This CDR3 is 14 amino acids long.

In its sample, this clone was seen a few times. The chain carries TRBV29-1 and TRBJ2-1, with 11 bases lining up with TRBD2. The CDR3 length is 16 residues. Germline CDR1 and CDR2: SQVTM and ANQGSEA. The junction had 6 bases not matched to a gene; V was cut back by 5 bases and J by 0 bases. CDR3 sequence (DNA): TGCAGCGTTTTGGGAACTAGCGGGAGCTCCTACAATGAGCAGTTCTTC. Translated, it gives CSVLGTSGSSYNEQFF.

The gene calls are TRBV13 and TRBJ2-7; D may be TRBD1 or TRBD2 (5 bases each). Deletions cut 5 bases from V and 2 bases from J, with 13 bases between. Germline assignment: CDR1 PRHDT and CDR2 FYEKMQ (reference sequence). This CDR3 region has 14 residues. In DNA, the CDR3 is TGTGCCAGCAGCCGGGGACGGACAACCTACGAGCAGTACTTC. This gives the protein CASSRGRTTYEQYF.

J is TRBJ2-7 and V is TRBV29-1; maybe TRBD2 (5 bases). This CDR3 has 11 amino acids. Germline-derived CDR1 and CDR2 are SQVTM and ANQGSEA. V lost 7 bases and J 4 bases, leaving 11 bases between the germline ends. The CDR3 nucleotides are TGCAGCGCGGGAAGCGATTACGAGCAGTACTTC. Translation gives CSAGSDYEQYF.

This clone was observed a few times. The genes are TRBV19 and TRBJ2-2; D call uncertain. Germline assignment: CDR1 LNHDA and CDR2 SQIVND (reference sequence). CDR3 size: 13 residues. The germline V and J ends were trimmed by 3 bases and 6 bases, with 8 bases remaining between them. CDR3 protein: CASSIGTAGELFF. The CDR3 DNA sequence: TGTGCCAGTAGTATTGGCACGGCCGGGGAGCTGTTTTTT. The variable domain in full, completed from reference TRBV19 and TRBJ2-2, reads DGGITQSPKYLFRKEGQNVTLSCEQNLNHDAMYWYRQDPGQGLRLIYYSQIVNDFQKGDIAEGYSVSREKKESFPLTVTSAQKNPTAFYLCASSIGTAGELFFGEGSRLTVL.

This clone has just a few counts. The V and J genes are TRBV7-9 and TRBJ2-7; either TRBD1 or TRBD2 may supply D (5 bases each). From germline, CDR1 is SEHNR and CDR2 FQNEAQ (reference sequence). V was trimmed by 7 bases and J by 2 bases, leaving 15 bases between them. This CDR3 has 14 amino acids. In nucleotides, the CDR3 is TGTGCCAGCAAGCCTCCAGGGACCGCCTACGAGCAGTACTTC. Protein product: CASKPPGTAYEQYF.

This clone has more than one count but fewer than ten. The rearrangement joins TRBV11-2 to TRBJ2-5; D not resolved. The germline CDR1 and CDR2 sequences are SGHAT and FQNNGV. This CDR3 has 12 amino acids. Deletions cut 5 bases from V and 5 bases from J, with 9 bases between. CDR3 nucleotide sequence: TGTGCCAGCAGCCTAGGGTGGGAGACCCAGTACTTC. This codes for CASSLGWETQYF. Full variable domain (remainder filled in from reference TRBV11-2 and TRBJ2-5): EAGVAQSPRYKIIEKRQSVAFWCNPISGHATLYWYQQILGQGPKLLIQFQNNGVVDDSQLPKDRFSAERLKGVDSTLKIQPAKLEDSAVYLCASSLGWETQYFGPGTRLLVL.

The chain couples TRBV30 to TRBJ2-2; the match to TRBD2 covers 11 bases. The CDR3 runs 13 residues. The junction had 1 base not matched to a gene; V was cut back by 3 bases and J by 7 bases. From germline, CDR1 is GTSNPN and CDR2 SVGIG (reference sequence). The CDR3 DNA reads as TGTGCCTGGAGGGGACTAGCGGACGGGGAGCTGTTTTTT. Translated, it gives CAWRGLADGELFF.

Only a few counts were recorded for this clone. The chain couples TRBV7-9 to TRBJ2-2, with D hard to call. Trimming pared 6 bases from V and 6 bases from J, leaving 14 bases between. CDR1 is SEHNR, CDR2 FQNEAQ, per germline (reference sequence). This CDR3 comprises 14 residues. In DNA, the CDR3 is TGTGCCAGCAGGAGAGAGTCTCCACCCGGGGAGCTGTTTTTT. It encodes CASRRESPPGELFF.

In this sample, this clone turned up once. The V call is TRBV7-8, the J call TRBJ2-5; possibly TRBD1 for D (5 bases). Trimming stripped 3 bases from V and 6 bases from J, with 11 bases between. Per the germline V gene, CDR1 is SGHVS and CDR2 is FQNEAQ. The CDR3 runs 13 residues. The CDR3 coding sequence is TGTGCCAGCAGCTTGGACATTCGCCAGACCCAGTACTTC. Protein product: CASSLDIRQTQYF.

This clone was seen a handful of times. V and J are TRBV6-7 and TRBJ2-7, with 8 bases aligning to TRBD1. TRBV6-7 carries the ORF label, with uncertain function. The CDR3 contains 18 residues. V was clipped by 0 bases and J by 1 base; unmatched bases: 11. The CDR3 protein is CASSYSGQDGPPSYEQYF. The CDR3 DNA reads TGTGCCAGCAGTTACTCGGGACAGGACGGACCGCCATCCTACGAGCAGTACTTC.

CDR3 nucleotide sequence: TGCGCCAGCAGCCTAACCAGGGGATCCTACGAGCAGTACTTC. Its translation is CASSLTRGSYEQYF. The chain links TRBV4-1 to TRBJ2-7; perhaps TRBD1 as D (6 bases). The CDR3 spans 14 residues. Trimming left V 4 bases short and J 1 base short, with 11 bases between. Germline values: CDR1 MGHRA, CDR2 YSYEKL.

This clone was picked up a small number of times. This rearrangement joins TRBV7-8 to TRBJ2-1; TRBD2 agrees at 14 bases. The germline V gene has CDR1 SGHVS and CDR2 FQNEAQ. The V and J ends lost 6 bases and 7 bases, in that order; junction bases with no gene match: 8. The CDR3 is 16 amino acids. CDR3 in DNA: TGTGCCAGCAGGGGGGGACTAGCGGGAGCAAGGAATGAGCAGTTCTTC. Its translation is CASRGGLAGARNEQFF.

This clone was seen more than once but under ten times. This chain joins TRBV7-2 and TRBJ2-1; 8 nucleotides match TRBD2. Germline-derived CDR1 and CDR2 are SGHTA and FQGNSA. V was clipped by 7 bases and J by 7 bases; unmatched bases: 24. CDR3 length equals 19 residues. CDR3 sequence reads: CASTSRVGREGPFGNEQFF. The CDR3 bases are TGTGCCAGCACAAGCCGCGTTGGCCGGGAGGGCCCCTTCGGGAATGAGCAGTTCTTC. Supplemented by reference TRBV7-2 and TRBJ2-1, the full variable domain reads GAGVSQSPSNKVTEKGKDVELRCDPISGHTALYWYRQSLGQGLEFLIYFQGNSAPDKSGLPSDRFSAERTGGSVSTLTIQRTQQEDSAVYLCASTSRVGREGPFGNEQFFGPGTRLTVL.

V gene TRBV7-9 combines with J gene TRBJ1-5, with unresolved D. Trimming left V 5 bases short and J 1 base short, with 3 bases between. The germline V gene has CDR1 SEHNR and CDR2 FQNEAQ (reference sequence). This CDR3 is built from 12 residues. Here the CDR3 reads CASSPSNQPQHF. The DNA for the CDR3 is TGTGCCAGCAGCCCGAGCAATCAGCCCCAGCATTTT.

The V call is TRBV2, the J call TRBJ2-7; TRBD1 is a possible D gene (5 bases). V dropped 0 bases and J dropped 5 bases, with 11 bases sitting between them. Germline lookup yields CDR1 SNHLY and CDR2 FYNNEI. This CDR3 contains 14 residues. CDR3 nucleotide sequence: TGTGCCAGCAGTGAAGCGGGCAGGGTCCACGAGCAGTACTTC. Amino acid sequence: CASSEAGRVHEQYF.

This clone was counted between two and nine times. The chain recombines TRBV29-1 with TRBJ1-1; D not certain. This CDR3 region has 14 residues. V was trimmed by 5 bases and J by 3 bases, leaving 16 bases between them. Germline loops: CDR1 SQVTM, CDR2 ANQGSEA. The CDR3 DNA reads TGCAGCGTTTACGGGAGCAAGGGCTACACTGAAGCTTTCTTT. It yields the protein CSVYGSKGYTEAFF.

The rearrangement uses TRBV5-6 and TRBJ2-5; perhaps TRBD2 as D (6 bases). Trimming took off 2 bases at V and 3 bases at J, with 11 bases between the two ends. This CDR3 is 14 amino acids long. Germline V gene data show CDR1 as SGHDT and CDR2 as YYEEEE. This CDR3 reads CASSLGGQKETQYF. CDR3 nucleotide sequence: TGTGCCAGCAGCTTAGGAGGGCAGAAAGAGACCCAGTACTTC.

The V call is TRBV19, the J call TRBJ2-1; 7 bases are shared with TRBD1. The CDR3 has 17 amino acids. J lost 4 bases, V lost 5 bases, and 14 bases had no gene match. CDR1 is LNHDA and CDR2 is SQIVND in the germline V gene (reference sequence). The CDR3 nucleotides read TGTGCCAGTAGTTCTTGGGACCGGACAGGAGAATACAATGAGCAGTTCTTC. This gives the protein CASSSWDRTGEYNEQFF.

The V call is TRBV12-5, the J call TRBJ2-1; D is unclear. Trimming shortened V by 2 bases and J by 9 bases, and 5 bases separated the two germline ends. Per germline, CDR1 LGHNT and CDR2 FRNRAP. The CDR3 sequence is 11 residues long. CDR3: CASGLMTEQFF. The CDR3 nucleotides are TGTGCTAGTGGTTTGATGACTGAGCAGTTCTTC. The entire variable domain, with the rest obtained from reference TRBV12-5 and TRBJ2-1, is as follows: DARVTQTPRHKVTEMGQEVTMRCQPILGHNTVFWYRQTMMQGLELLAYFRNRAPLDDSGMPKDRFSAEMPDATLATLKIQPSEPRDSAVYFCASGLMTEQFFGPGTRLTVL.

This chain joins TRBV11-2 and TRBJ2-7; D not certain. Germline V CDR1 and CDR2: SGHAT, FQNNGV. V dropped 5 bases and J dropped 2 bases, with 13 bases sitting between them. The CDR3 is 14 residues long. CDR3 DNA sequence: TGTGCCAGCAGCCCGAGACATCCCACCTACGAGCAGTACTTC. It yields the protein CASSPRHPTYEQYF.

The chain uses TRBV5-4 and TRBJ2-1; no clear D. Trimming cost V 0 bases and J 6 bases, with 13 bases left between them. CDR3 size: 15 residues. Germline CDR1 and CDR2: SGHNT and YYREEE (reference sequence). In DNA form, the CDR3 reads TGTGCCAGCAGCTTGGTGATAGATCACCCCAATGAGCAGTTCTTC. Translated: CASSLVIDHPNEQFF. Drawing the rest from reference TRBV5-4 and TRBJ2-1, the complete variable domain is ETGVTQSPTHLIKTRGQQVTLRCSSQSGHNTVSWYQQALGQGPQFIFQYYREEENGRGNFPPRFSGLQFPNYSSELNVNALELDDSALYLCASSLVIDHPNEQFFGPGTRLTVL.

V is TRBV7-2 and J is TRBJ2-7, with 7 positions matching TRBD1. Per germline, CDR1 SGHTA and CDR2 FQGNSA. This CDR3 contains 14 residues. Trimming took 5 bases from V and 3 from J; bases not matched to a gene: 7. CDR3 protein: CASSKTGVDYEQYF. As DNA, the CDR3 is TGTGCCAGCAGCAAAACAGGGGTGGACTACGAGCAGTACTTC.

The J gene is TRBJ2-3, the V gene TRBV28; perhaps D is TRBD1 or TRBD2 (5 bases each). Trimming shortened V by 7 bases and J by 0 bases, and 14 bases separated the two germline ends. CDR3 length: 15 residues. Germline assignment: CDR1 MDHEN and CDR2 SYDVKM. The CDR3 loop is CASTLDGASTDTQYF. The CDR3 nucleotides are TGTGCCAGCACCCTTGACGGGGCTAGCACAGATACGCAGTATTTT.

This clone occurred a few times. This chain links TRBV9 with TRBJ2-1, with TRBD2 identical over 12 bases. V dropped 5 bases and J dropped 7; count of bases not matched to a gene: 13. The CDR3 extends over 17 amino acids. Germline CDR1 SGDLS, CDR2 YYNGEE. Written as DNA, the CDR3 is TGTGCCAGCAGTGGACCCCCTAGCGGGAGGGTGTCGAATGAGCAGTTCTTC. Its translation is CASSGPPSGRVSNEQFF. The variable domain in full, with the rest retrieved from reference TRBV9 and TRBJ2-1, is DSGVTQTPKHLITATGQRVTLRCSPRSGDLSVYWYQQSLDQGLQFLIQYYNGEERAKGNILERFSAQQFPDLHSELNLSSLELGDSALYFCASSGPPSGRVSNEQFFGPGTRLTVL.

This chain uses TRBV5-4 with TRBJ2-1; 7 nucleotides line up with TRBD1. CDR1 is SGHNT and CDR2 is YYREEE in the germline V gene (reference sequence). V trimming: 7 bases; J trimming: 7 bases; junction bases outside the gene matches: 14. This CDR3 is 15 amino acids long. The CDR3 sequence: CASGTGTASTNEQFF. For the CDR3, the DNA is TGTGCCAGCGGGACCGGGACAGCGAGTACTAATGAGCAGTTCTTC. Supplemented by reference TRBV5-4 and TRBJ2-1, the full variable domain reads ETGVTQSPTHLIKTRGQQVTLRCSSQSGHNTVSWYQQALGQGPQFIFQYYREEENGRGNFPPRFSGLQFPNYSSELNVNALELDDSALYLCASGTGTASTNEQFFGPGTRLTVL.

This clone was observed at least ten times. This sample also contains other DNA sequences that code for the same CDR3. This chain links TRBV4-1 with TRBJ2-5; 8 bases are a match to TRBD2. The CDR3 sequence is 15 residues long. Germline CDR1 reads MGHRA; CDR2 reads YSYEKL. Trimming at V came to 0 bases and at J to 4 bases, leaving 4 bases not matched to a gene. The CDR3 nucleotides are TGCGCCAGCAGCCAAGATGGCGGGGGGCGAGAGACCCAGTACTTC. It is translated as CASSQDGGGRETQYF.

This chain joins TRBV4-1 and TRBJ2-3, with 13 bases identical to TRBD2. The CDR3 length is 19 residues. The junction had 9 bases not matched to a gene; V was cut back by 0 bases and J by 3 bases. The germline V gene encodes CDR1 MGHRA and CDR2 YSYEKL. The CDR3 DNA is TGCGCCAGCAGCCAAGAATACGGACTAGCGGGAGATAGGACAGATACGCAGTATTTT. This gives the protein CASSQEYGLAGDRTDTQYF.